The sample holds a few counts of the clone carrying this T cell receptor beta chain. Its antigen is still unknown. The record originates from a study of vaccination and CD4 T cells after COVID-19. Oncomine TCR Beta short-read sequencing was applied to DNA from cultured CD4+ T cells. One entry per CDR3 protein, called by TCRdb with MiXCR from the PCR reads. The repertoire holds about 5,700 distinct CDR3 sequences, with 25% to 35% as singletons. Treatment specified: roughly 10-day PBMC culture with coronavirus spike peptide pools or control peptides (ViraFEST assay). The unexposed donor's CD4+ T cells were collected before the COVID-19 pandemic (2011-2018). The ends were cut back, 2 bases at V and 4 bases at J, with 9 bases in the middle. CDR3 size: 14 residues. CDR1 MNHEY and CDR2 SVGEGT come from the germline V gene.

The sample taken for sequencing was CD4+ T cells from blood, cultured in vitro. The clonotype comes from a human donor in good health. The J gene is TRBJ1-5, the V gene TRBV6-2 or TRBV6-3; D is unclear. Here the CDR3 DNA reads TGTGCCAGCAGTTACACGGGCGGGAATCAGCCCCAGCATTTT. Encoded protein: CASSYTGGNQPQHF.